This entry lists 14 T cell receptor beta chains sequenced from one sample in a study of shared clonotypes between healthy human individuals. Only in-frame clones appear in the TCRdb table, and some are missing; sequencing was by immunoSEQ multiplex PCR. The data hold approximately 840,000 clones, with about 96% observed a single time. Naive CD8 cells were CD45RO-negative, positively selected for CCR7, excluding terminally differentiated effector memory CD45RA+ cells. Material for sequencing was naive CD8+ T cells sorted from blood. The receptors derive from a man younger than 40 in good health.

The chain carries TRBV5-5 and TRBJ2-7, with 8 bases that match TRBD1. V dropped 2 bases and J dropped 3; count of bases not matched to a gene: 7. The CDR3 loop spans 15 amino acids. Looked up from germline, CDR1 is SGHKS and CDR2 is YYEKEE (reference sequence). The CDR3 nucleotides are TGTGCCAGCAGCTTCCCCGGGACAGGAGTCTACGAGCAGTACTTC. It yields the protein CASSFPGTGVYEQYF.

The gene calls are TRBV7-9 and TRBJ1-1, with 7 bases aligning to TRBD1. This CDR3 has 15 residues. The V gene end was trimmed by 2 bases and the J gene end by 3 bases; junction bases not matched to a gene: 6. CDR1 and CDR2 (germline): SEHNR, FQNEAQ (reference sequence). The CDR3 sequence: CASSLTQGVDTEAFF. CDR3 in DNA: TGTGCCAGCAGCTTAACGCAGGGGGTGGACACTGAAGCTTTCTTT.

This clone has a single count. The chain uses TRBV5-4 and TRBJ2-3; TRBD1 matches 7 bases. CDR3 length equals 15 residues. V lost 3 bases to trimming and J lost 2 bases; unmatched junction nucleotides: 6. Germline-derived CDR1 and CDR2 are SGHNT and YYREEE (reference sequence). This chain's CDR3 is CASSYPGQTTDTQYF. The CDR3 DNA is TGTGCCAGCAGCTATCCGGGACAGACCACAGATACGCAGTATTTT.

V usage is TRBV28 and J usage is TRBJ2-3; D remains ambiguous. Germline V gene lookup returns CDR1 MDHEN and CDR2 SYDVKM. CDR3 length equals 11 residues. Trimming shortened V by 3 bases and J by 6 bases, and 4 bases separated the two germline ends. DNA for the CDR3: TGTGCCAGCAGTTTTGTGGATACGCAGTATTTT. It translates to CASSFVDTQYF.

This clone was counted a single time. The rearrangement uses TRBV7-8 and TRBJ2-3, with D perhaps matching TRBD1 (6 bases). This CDR3 is built from 17 residues. Germline loops: CDR1 SGHVS, CDR2 FQNEAQ. V shed 0 bases and J shed 1 base, with 14 bases lying between them. CDR3 sequence: CASSLAARQEGTDTQYF. The DNA for the CDR3 is TGTGCCAGCAGCTTAGCGGCAAGACAGGAGGGCACAGATACGCAGTATTTT.

J is TRBJ2-1 and V is TRBV4-1; the D call may be TRBD1 or TRBD2 (5 bases each). Germline V lookup: CDR1 MGHRA, CDR2 YSYEKL. V gave up 0 bases and J gave up 3 bases, with 9 bases separating them. The CDR3 extends over 15 amino acids. DNA of the CDR3: TGCGCCAGCAGCCAAGAGGGAGACAGCTACAATGAGCAGTTCTTC. Protein product: CASSQEGDSYNEQFF.

The sample holds one count of this clone. The rearrangement joins TRBV25-1 to TRBJ2-7; D may be TRBD1 (6 bases). CDR3 length: 14 amino acids. From germline, CDR1 is MGHDK and CDR2 SYGVNS. Trimming pared 4 bases from V and 0 bases from J, leaving 10 bases between. This chain's CDR3 is CASSAWDISYEQYF. In DNA form, the CDR3 reads TGTGCCAGCAGTGCTTGGGACATCTCCTACGAGCAGTACTTC.

V is TRBV6-1 and J is TRBJ2-7, with 7 bases lining up with TRBD2. Trimming at V came to 6 bases and at J to 2 bases, leaving 10 bases not matched to a gene. The V gene's germline CDR1 is MNHNS and CDR2 SASEGT. There are 15 residues in the CDR3. CDR3 nucleotides: TGTGCCAGCAGAGACCCGGGACTACACCCCTACGAGCAGTACTTC. Protein: CASRDPGLHPYEQYF.

The gene calls are TRBV4-1 and TRBJ1-2; 9 bases map to TRBD1. The CDR3 extends over 16 amino acids. Germline-derived CDR1 and CDR2 are MGHRA and YSYEKL. The V segment lost 1 base and the J segment 4 bases; nucleotides outside the gene matches: 7. The CDR3 nucleotides are TGCGCCAGCAGCCAAGGGACAGGGGACACAGTCTATGGCTACACCTTC. This translates into CASSQGTGDTVYGYTF.

This rearrangement joins TRBV5-4 to TRBJ2-3; D is tentatively TRBD1 or TRBD2 (5 bases each). This CDR3 has 16 residues. Germline V gene lookup returns CDR1 SGHNT and CDR2 YYREEE (reference sequence). V shed 7 bases and J shed 3 bases, with 21 bases lying between them. The CDR3 DNA reads TGTGCCAGCCCGAGACTGGGGGAGTACGGAACAGATACGCAGTATTTT. Its protein is CASPRLGEYGTDTQYF. Using reference TRBV5-4 and TRBJ2-3 for the parts outside the CDR3, the full variable domain is ETGVTQSPTHLIKTRGQQVTLRCSSQSGHNTVSWYQQALGQGPQFIFQYYREEENGRGNFPPRFSGLQFPNYSSELNVNALELDDSALYLCASPRLGEYGTDTQYFGPGTRLTVL.

With regard to this clone: Within the sample, other DNA sequences also encode this same CDR3. This rearrangement joins TRBV4-2 to TRBJ2-3, with 10 positions matching TRBD2. The V gene end was trimmed by 3 bases and the J gene end by 1 base; junction bases not matched to a gene: 1. CDR3 length equals 15 residues. CDR1 LGHNA and CDR2 YNFKEQ come from the germline V gene. The CDR3 coding sequence is TGTGCCAGCAGCCAGCTAGCGGGAGGCACAGATACGCAGTATTTT. Residues: CASSQLAGGTDTQYF.

The V and J genes are TRBV11-2 and TRBJ2-2; TRBD2 matches 12 bases. The CDR3 has 14 residues. Trimming cost V 5 bases and J 13 bases; bases outside gene matches: 8. The germline V gene encodes CDR1 SGHAT and CDR2 FQNNGV. DNA of the CDR3: TGTGCCAGCAGCCCAGGGACTAGCGGGCCCGTGCTGTTTTTT. Translating it yields CASSPGTSGPVLFF. Full variable domain (missing parts from reference TRBV11-2 and TRBJ2-2): EAGVAQSPRYKIIEKRQSVAFWCNPISGHATLYWYQQILGQGPKLLIQFQNNGVVDDSQLPKDRFSAERLKGVDSTLKIQPAKLEDSAVYLCASSPGTSGPVLFFGEGSRLTVL.

This chain joins TRBV29-1 and TRBJ2-1, with 8 bases identical to TRBD2. CDR3 length equals 14 residues. Germline V lookup: CDR1 SQVTM, CDR2 ANQGSEA. Trimming at V came to 6 bases and at J to 4 bases, leaving 8 bases not matched to a gene. CDR3: CSVELGTRYNEQFF. The CDR3 DNA reads TGCAGCGTCGAGCTAGGGACTAGATACAATGAGCAGTTCTTC.

This rearrangement joins TRBV19 to TRBJ1-1; 10 bases are shared with TRBD1. Trimming cost V 3 bases and J 8 bases; bases outside gene matches: 6. Germline V gives CDR1 LNHDA, CDR2 SQIVND (reference sequence). The CDR3 extends over 14 amino acids. The DNA for the CDR3 is TGTGCCAGTAGTATGGGGACAGGGGATCGCGAAGCTTTCTTT. Translation gives CASSMGTGDREAFF.